This entry lists 19 T cell receptor beta chains sequenced from one sample in a study of T-cell reconstitution after alpha-beta-depleted transplantation in children (TCRdb year 2016). The method behind the library was PCR. This sample was sequenced with an Illumina HiSeq 2500. TCR library preparation used molecular barcoding, with unique molecular identifiers applied to normalize quantification of the TCRbeta repertoire. Starting from the raw public reads, TCRdb applied fastp trimming at Q25, assembled clones with MiXCR and retained in-frame beta chains. Rows are unified per CDR3 protein, each entry keeping the most common DNA and genes. The sample data list 190,000 or so distinct CDR3 sequences, and about 6.4% of these were observed just once. The ten largest account for roughly 3% of the sample. Sequencing used PBMCs from the stem cell graft donor, obtained from the stem cell graft. All receptors come from a human donor who donated a stem cell graft to a child with Wiskott-Aldrich syndrome.

The J gene is TRBJ2-7, the V gene TRBV19; 8 bases are shared with TRBD1. The CDR3 spans 15 residues. The J segment lost 4 bases and the V segment lost 7 bases, leaving 12 bases of the junction unmatched. The V gene's germline CDR1 is LNHDA and CDR2 SQIVND (reference sequence). The CDR3 reads CASTLGGTGPYEQYF. The CDR3 bases are TGTGCCAGTACCCTGGGCGGGACAGGTCCGTACGAGCAGTACTTC.

The sample holds many counts of this clonotype. The chain links TRBV6-1 to TRBJ2-7; TRBD2 is a possible D gene (6 bases). The V end lost 6 bases, the J end lost 3 bases, and 15 bases lay between the germline ends. This CDR3 has 14 amino acids. Germline values: CDR1 MNHNS, CDR2 SASEGT. The CDR3 protein is CASRIGGFIYEQYF. CDR3 sequence (DNA): TGTGCCAGCAGGATTGGGGGGTTCATCTACGAGCAGTACTTC.

This clonotype was picked up a small number of times. The gene calls are TRBV15 and TRBJ1-1; perhaps TRBD1 as D (5 bases). The CDR3 has 13 amino acids. Germline V gene data show CDR1 as LNHNV and CDR2 as YYDKDF (reference sequence). V was shortened by 0 bases and J by 11 bases, with 13 bases between the two germline ends. CDR3 in amino acids: CATSRDEIAGAFF. In nucleotides, the CDR3 is TGTGCCACCAGCAGAGATGAGATTGCAGGGGCTTTCTTT.

At least ten counts were recorded for this clonotype. The CDR3 sequence is CASSSGGHGYTF. The CDR3 DNA sequence: TGCGCCAGCAGCTCAGGGGGCCATGGCTACACCTTC. The rearrangement joins TRBV5-1 to TRBJ1-2; 8 positions match TRBD1. Trimming took 3 bases from V and 6 from J; bases not matched to a gene: 1. Germline loops: CDR1 SGHRS, CDR2 YFSETQ. This CDR3 contains 12 residues.

The sample holds many counts of this clonotype. Written as DNA, the CDR3 is TGTGCCAGCAGCCCACGAGGTGGAATCGGCAATCAGCCCCAGCATTTT. This encodes CASSPRGGIGNQPQHF. The V call is TRBV12-3 or TRBV12-4, the J call TRBJ1-5; D not resolved. This CDR3 is 16 amino acids long. V shed 6 bases and J shed 2 bases, with 17 bases lying between them.

This clonotype was seen at least ten times. The chain carries TRBV9 and TRBJ1-5; TRBD1 might be the D (5 bases). The germline CDR1 and CDR2 sequences are SGDLS and YYNGEE. Trimming removed 3 bases at V and 2 bases at J, with 12 bases between. CDR3 length equals 15 residues. CDR3 in DNA: TGTGCCAGCAGCGCCGAGGGGAACGGCAATCAGCCCCAGCATTTT. It specifies CASSAEGNGNQPQHF.

This clonotype was picked up many times. The V and J genes are TRBV5-1 and TRBJ2-3; 7 nucleotides match TRBD1. Germline lookup yields CDR1 SGHRS and CDR2 YFSETQ. The CDR3 sequence is 14 residues long. The ends lost 2 bases at V and 2 bases at J; junction bases unmatched: 2. In DNA form, the CDR3 reads TGCGCCAGCAGCTTACAGGGGCCCACAGATACGCAGTATTTT. Its protein is CASSLQGPTDTQYF.

Many counts were recorded for this clonotype. V is TRBV7-8 and J is TRBJ2-2, with D possibly being TRBD1 (5 bases). CDR3 length: 15 residues. V was cut by 6 bases and J by 1 base, with 12 bases left in between. Germline V gene lookup returns CDR1 SGHVS and CDR2 FQNEAQ. The CDR3 coding sequence is TGTGCCAGCAGACAACCCCAGGGGAACACCGGGGAGCTGTTTTTT. This translates into CASRQPQGNTGELFF.

This clonotype has a handful of counts. V and J are TRBV19 and TRBJ2-2; 7 nucleotides line up with TRBD1. V was pared by 3 bases and J by 2 bases, with 9 bases of the junction left unmatched. Germline loops: CDR1 LNHDA, CDR2 SQIVND (reference sequence). The CDR3 sequence is 17 residues long. The CDR3 DNA follows: TGTGCCAGTAGTATTAACCCGGGACAGCTAAACACCGGGGAGCTGTTTTTT. Translating gives CASSINPGQLNTGELFF.

This clonotype was recorded many times. V usage is TRBV12-3 or TRBV12-4 and J usage is TRBJ1-1; D unclear. Between the trimmed V and J ends, which lost 6 bases and 2 bases, there was a span of 10 bases. The CDR3 runs to 13 residues. CDR3 DNA sequence: TGTGCCAGCAGCCTGGAGTACAACACTGAAGCTTTCTTT. Translated, it gives CASSLEYNTEAFF.

This clonotype was detected ten times or more. The genes are TRBV20-1 and TRBJ2-5, with TRBD2 matching 10 bases. Germline CDR1 and CDR2: DFQATT and SNEGSKA (reference sequence). CDR3 length: 17 residues. V shed 1 base and J 6 bases; nucleotides not matched to a gene: 14. The chain's CDR3 is CSARGYSLGLAMKTQYF. The CDR3, as DNA: TGCAGTGCTAGAGGATACTCCCTGGGACTAGCGATGAAGACCCAGTACTTC.

This rearrangement joins TRBV3-1 to TRBJ1-1; 7 bases are a match to TRBD1. Germline CDR1 LGHDT, CDR2 YNNKEL (reference sequence). J was trimmed by 4 bases and V by 0 bases; bases with no gene match: 5. The CDR3 extends over 15 amino acids. The CDR3 region has the DNA TGTGCCAGCAGCCAAGACCCAGGGGGGAGCACTGAAGCTTTCTTT. This codes for CASSQDPGGSTEAFF.

This chain uses TRBV7-2 with TRBJ1-5; D remains ambiguous. Germline CDR1 reads SGHTA; CDR2 reads FQGNSA. This CDR3 has 12 amino acids. Trimming removed 5 bases at V and 6 bases at J, with 8 bases between. CDR3 in DNA: TGTGCCAGCAGCACAAACGGTCAGCCCCAGCATTTT. This sequence encodes CASSTNGQPQHF.

This clonotype was counted at least ten times. The chain links TRBV6-1 to TRBJ2-3; 9 positions match TRBD2. The CDR3 covers 15 residues. The J segment lost 4 bases and the V segment lost 7 bases, leaving 9 bases of the junction unmatched. CDR1 and CDR2 from the germline V gene are MNHNS and SASEGT. CDR3 bases: TGTGCCAGCATGCGGCTAGCGGGGTCGTCAGATACGCAGTATTTT. Translating it yields CASMRLAGSSDTQYF.

The V and J genes are TRBV7-2 and TRBJ2-2; perhaps TRBD2 as D (6 bases). CDR1 is SGHTA, CDR2 FQGNSA, per germline. Trimming took 5 bases from V and 2 from J, leaving 12 bases between them. CDR3 size: 15 residues. The CDR3 region is CASSRFSGNTGELFF. CDR3 coding DNA: TGTGCCAGCAGCCGCTTTAGCGGAAACACCGGGGAGCTGTTTTTT.

The gene calls are TRBV5-1 and TRBJ2-7; D call uncertain. Trimming left V 2 bases short and J 5 bases short, with 8 bases between. There are 12 residues in the CDR3. The germline V gene encodes CDR1 SGHRS and CDR2 YFSETQ. The CDR3 loop is CASSFNENEQYF. The CDR3 DNA reads TGCGCCAGCAGCTTCAACGAGAACGAGCAGTACTTC.

This clonotype was detected ten times or more. The chain couples TRBV10-3 to TRBJ2-7; D remains ambiguous. This CDR3 is 15 amino acids long. Per germline, CDR1 ENHRY and CDR2 SYGVKD. V shed 0 bases and J shed 0 bases, with 9 bases lying between them. The CDR3 sequence: CAISESVRSSYEQYF. CDR3 in DNA: TGTGCCATCAGTGAGTCTGTCAGGAGCTCCTACGAGCAGTACTTC.

In this sample, this clonotype turned up many times. The chain has TRBV9 and TRBJ1-2; D is possibly TRBD1 (6 bases). The germline gives CDR1 SGDLS, CDR2 YYNGEE. V was shortened by 0 bases and J by 4 bases, with 10 bases between the two germline ends. The CDR3 runs to 14 residues. DNA for the CDR3: TGTGCCAGCAGCGTAGAAGGGGGGCCCTATGGCTACACCTTC. Translated: CASSVEGGPYGYTF.

This clonotype was detected a few times. The chain combines TRBV5-1 with TRBJ2-5; 9 bases are shared with TRBD1. Germline CDR1 is SGHRS and CDR2 is YFSETQ. This CDR3 is built from 15 residues. J gave up 5 bases and V 5 bases, and 10 bases lay outside the gene matches. The CDR3 protein is CASRTQNRGLETQYF. Here the CDR3 DNA reads TGCGCCAGCAGAACCCAGAACAGGGGGCTGGAGACCCAGTACTTC.